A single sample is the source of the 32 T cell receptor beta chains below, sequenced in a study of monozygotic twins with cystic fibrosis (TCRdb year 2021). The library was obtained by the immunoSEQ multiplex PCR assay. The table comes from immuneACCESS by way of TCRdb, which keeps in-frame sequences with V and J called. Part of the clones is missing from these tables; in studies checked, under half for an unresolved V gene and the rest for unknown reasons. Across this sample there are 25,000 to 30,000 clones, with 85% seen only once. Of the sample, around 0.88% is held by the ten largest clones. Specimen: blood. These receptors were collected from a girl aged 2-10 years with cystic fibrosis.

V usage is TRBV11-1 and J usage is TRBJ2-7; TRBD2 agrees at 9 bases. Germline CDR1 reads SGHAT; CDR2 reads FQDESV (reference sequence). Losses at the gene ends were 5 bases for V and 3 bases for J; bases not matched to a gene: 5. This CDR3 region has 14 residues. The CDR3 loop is CASSHSGGRYEQYF. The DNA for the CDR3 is TGTGCCAGCAGCCATAGCGGGGGCCGCTACGAGCAGTACTTC.

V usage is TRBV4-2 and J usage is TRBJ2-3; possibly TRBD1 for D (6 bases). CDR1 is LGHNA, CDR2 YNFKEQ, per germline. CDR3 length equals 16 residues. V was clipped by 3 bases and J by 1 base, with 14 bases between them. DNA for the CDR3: TGTGCCAGCAGCCAGTCAGGGGTGGTTCGCACAGATACGCAGTATTTT. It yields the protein CASSQSGVVRTDTQYF.

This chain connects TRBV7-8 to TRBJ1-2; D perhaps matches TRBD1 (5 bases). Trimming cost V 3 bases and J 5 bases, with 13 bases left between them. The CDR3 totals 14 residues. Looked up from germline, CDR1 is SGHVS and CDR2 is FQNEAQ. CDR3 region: CASSFFRGEYGYTF. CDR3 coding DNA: TGTGCCAGCAGCTTTTTTCGGGGGGAGTATGGCTACACCTTC.

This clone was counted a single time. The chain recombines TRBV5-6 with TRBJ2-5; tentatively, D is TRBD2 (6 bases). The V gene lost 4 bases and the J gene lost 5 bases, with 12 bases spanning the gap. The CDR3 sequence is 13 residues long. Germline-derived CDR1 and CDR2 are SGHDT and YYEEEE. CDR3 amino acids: CASSTGTSETQYF. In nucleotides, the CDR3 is TGTGCCAGCAGCACCGGGACTTCGGAGACCCAGTACTTC.

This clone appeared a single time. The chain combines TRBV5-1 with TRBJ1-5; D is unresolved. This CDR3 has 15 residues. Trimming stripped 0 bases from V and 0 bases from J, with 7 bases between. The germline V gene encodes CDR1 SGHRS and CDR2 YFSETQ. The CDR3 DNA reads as TGCGCCAGCAGCTTGGGTCCAGTTAGCAATCAGCCCCAGCATTTT. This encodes CASSLGPVSNQPQHF.

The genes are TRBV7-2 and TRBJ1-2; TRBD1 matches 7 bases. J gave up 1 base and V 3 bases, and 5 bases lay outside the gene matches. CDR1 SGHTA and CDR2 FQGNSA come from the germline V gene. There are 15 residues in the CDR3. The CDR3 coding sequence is TGTGCCAGCAGCTTTAGGGGACAGAATAACTATGGCTACACCTTC. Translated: CASSFRGQNNYGYTF.

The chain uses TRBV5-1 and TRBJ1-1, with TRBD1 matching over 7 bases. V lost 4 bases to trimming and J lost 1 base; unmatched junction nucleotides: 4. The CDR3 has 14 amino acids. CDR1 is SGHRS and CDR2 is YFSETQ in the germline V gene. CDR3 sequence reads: CASSVGQANTEAFF. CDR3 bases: TGCGCCAGCAGCGTAGGACAGGCGAACACTGAAGCTTTCTTT.

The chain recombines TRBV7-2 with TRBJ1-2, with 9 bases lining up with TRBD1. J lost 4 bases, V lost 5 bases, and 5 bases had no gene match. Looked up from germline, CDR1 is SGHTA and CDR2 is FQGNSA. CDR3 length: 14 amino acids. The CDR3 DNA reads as TGTGCCAGCAGCAGGGACAGGGAAATCTATGGCTACACCTTC. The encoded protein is CASSRDREIYGYTF. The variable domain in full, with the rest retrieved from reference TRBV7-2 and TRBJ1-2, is GAGVSQSPSNKVTEKGKDVELRCDPISGHTALYWYRQSLGQGLEFLIYFQGNSAPDKSGLPSDRFSAERTGGSVSTLTIQRTQQEDSAVYLCASSRDREIYGYTFGSGTRLTVV.

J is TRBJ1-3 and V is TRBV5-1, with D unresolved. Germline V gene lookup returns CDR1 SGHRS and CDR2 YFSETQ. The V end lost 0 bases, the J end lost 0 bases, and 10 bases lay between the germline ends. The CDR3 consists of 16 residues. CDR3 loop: CASSLGGVSSGNTIYF. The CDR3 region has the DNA TGCGCCAGCAGCTTGGGTGGAGTGAGCTCTGGAAACACCATATATTTT.

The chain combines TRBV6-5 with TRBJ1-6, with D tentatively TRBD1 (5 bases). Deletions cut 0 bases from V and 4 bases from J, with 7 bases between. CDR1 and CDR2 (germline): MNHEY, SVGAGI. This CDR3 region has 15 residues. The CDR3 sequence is CASSYSDTYNSPLHF. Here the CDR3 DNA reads TGTGCCAGCAGTTACTCGGACACTTATAATTCACCCCTCCACTTT.

CDR3 sequence: CATSSRDRGNEQFF. CDR3 nucleotides: TGTGCCACCAGCAGCCGGGACAGGGGAAATGAGCAGTTCTTC. The chain carries TRBV15 and TRBJ2-1; 10 nucleotides align to TRBD1. This CDR3 comprises 14 residues. The V segment lost 3 bases and the J segment 7 bases; nucleotides outside the gene matches: 3. CDR1 LNHNV and CDR2 YYDKDF come from the germline V gene (reference sequence).

The chain's CDR3 is CASLTAGGGSEKLFF. In nucleotides, the CDR3 is TGTGCCAGCCTAACGGCAGGGGGCGGGAGTGAAAAACTGTTTTTT. The chain has TRBV28 and TRBJ1-4; the match to TRBD1 covers 8 bases. This CDR3 is 15 amino acids long. Germline values: CDR1 MDHEN, CDR2 SYDVKM. Trimming removed 8 bases from V and 7 bases from J; junction bases left unmatched: 12. The whole variable domain, remainder taken from reference TRBV28 and TRBJ1-4, is DVKVTQSSRYLVKRTGEKVFLECVQDMDHENMFWYRQDPGLGLRLIYFSYDVKMKEKGDIPEGYSVSREKKERFSLILESASTNQTSMYLCASLTAGGGSEKLFFGSGTQLSVL.

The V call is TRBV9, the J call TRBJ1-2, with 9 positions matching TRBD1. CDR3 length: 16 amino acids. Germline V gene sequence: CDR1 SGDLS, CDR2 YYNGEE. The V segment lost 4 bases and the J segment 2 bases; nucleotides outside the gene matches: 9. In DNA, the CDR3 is TGTGCCAGCAGCCTGGGACAGGGTGGAGACAACTATGGCTACACCTTC. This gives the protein CASSLGQGGDNYGYTF.

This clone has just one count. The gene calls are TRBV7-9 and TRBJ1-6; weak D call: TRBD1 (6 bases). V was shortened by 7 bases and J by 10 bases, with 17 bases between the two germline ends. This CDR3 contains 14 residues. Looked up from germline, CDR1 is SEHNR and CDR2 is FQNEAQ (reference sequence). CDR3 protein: CASTSYRVGSPLHF. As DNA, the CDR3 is TGTGCCAGCACCTCTTACAGGGTCGGGTCACCCCTCCACTTT.

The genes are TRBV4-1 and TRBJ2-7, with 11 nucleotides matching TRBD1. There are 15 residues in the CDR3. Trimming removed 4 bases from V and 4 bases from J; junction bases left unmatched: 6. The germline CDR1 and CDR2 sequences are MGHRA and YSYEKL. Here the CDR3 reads CASSPGQGAMYEQYF. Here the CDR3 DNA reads TGCGCCAGCAGCCCCGGACAGGGGGCGATGTACGAGCAGTACTTC.

Written as DNA, the CDR3 is TGTGCCAGTAGGCCCCGGGCTACGATCTCAAACATTCAGTACTTC. It encodes CASRPRATISNIQYF. The chain uses TRBV19 and TRBJ2-4; the D is unclear. Germline-derived CDR1 and CDR2 are LNHDA and SQIVND (reference sequence). CDR3 length equals 15 residues. With 6 bases removed from V and 6 bases from J, the gap between germline ends came to 18 bases.

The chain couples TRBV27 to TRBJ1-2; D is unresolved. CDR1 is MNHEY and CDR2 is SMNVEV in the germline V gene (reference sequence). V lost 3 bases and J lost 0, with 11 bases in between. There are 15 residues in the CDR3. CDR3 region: CASSLSAAPNYGYTF. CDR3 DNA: TGTGCCAGCAGTTTGTCGGCAGCACCTAACTATGGCTACACCTTC.

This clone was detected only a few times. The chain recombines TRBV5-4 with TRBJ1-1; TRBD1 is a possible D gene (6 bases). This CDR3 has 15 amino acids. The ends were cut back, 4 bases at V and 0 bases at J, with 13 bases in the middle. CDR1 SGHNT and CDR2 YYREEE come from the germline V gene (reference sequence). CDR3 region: CASSLGGTLNTEAFF. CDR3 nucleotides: TGTGCCAGCAGCCTCGGGGGCACTTTGAACACTGAAGCTTTCTTT.

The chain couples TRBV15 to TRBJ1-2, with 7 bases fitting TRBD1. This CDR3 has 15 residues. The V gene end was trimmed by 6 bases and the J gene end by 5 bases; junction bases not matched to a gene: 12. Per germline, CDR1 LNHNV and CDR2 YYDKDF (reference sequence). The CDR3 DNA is TGTGCCACCAGGGGAGGGGGCACAAATCCTTATGGCTACACCTTC. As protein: CATRGGGTNPYGYTF.

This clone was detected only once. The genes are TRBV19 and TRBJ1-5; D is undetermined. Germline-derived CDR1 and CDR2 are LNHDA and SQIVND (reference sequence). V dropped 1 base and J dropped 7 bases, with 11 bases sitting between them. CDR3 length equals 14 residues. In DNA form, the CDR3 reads TGTGCCAGTAGTATAGCCGGATTCGGGCAGCCCCAGCATTTT. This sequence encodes CASSIAGFGQPQHF.

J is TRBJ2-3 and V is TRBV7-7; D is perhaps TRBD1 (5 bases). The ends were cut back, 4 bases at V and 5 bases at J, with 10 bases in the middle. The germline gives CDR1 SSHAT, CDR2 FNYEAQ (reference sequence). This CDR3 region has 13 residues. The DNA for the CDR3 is TGTGCCAGCAGCTCAGGGTGGGGAGATACGCAGTATTTT. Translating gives CASSSGWGDTQYF.

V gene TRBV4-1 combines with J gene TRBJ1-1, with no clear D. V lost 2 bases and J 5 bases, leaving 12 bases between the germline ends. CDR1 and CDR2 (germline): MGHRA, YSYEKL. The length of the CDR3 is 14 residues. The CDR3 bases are TGCGCCAGCAGCCAATTGGATATGAGTACTGAAGCTTTCTTT. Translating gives CASSQLDMSTEAFF.

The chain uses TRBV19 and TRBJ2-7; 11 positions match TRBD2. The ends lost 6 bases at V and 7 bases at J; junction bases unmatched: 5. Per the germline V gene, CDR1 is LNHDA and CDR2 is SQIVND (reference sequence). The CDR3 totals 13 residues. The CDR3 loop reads CASRLAGEREQYF. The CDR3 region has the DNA TGTGCCAGTAGACTAGCGGGAGAGAGAGAGCAGTACTTC.

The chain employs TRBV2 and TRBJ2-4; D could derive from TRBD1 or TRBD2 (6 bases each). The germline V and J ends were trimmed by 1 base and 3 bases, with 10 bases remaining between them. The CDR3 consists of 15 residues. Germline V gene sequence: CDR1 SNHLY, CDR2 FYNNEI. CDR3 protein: CASSEGGADKNIQYF. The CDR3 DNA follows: TGTGCCAGCAGTGAAGGGGGGGCAGACAAAAACATTCAGTACTTC.

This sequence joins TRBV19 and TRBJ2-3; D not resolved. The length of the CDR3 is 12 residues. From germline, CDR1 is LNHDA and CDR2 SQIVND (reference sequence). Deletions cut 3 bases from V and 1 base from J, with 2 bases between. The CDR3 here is CASSIGTDTQYF. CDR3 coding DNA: TGTGCCAGTAGTATTGGCACAGATACGCAGTATTTT.

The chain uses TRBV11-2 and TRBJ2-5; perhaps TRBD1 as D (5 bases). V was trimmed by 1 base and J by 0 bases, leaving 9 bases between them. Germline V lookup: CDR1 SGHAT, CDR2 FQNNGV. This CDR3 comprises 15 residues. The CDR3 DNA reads TGTGCCAGCAGCTTAGGGGGCGGTCACCAAGAGACCCAGTACTTC. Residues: CASSLGGGHQETQYF.

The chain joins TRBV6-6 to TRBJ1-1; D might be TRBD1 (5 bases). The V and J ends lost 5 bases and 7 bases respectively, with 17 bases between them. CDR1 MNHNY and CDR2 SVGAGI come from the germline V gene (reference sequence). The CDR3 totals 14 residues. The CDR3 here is CASSTLAGNFEAFF. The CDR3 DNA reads TGTGCCAGCAGTACTTTAGCAGGGAATTTTGAAGCTTTCTTT.

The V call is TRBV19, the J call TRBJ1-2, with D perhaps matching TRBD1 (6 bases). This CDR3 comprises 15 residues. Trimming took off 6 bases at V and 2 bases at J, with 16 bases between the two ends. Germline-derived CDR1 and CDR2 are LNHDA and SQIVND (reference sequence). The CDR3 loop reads CASSSTSTGNYGYTF. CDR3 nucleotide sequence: TGTGCCAGTAGCAGCACCTCTACAGGGAACTATGGCTACACCTTC.

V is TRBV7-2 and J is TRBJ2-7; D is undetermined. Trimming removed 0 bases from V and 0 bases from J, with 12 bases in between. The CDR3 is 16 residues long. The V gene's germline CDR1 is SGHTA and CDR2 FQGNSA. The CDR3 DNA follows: TGTGCCAGCAGCTTAGCAGGGCTTTGGGGCTCCTACGAGCAGTACTTC. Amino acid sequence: CASSLAGLWGSYEQYF. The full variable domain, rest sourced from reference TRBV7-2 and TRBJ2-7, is GAGVSQSPSNKVTEKGKDVELRCDPISGHTALYWYRQSLGQGLEFLIYFQGNSAPDKSGLPSDRFSAERTGGSVSTLTIQRTQQEDSAVYLCASSLAGLWGSYEQYFGPGTRLTVT.

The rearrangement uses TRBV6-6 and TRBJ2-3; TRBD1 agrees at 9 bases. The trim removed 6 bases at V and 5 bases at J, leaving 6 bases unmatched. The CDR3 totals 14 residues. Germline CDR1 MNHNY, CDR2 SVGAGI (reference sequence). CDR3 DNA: TGTGCCAGCAGCGGGACAGGGAATGTAGATACGCAGTATTTT. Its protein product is CASSGTGNVDTQYF.

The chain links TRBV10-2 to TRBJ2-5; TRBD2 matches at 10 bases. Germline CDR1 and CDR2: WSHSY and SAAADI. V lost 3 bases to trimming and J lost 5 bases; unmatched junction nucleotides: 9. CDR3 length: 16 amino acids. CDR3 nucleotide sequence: TGCGCCAGCAGTGATCCCGGGACTAGCGTAAGGGAGACCCAGTACTTC. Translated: CASSDPGTSVRETQYF.

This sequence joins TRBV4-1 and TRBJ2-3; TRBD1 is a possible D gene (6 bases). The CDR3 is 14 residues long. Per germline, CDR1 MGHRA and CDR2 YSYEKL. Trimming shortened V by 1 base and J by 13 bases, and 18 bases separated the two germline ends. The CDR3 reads CASSQAGGSDRKYF. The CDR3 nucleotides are TGCGCCAGCAGCCAAGCTGGGGGCTCCGATCGGAAGTATTTT.